This is a list of T cell receptor beta chains from one sample in a study of blood T cell repertoires in COVID-19. The assay was immunoSEQ multiplex PCR, and TCRdb's table has in-frame clones only and misses some. The table has about 200,000 clones, 70% to 90% seen once. The sequenced material came from peripheral blood. These receptors were obtained from a woman aged 70 to 79 with acute or convalescent COVID-19. Each CDR3 is given with its conserved first and last residue. Each record gives: D gene, clone size, J gene, V gene, CDR3 protein, CDR3 DNA. A D gene is named only where the DNA matches it firmly. Some rows have no size entry. The others give once, few or many, or a class for an expanded clone.

-,-,TRBJ2-1,TRBV6-5,CASSTSLTHEQFF,TGTGCCAGCAGTACTTCCCTGACACATGAGCAGTTCTTC
TRBD1,-,TRBJ2-5,TRBV19,CASSPRQGVMETQYF,TGTGCCAGTAGTCCGCGACAGGGTGTAATGGAGACCCAGTACTTC
TRBD1,-,TRBJ1-1,TRBV7-9,CASTSTGTNTEAFF,TGTGCCAGCACATCGACAGGGACGAACACTGAAGCTTTCTTT
-,-,TRBJ1-3,TRBV6-5,CASNFGGVGNTIYF,TGTGCCAGCAACTTCGGGGGAGTCGGAAACACCATATATTTT
TRBD1,-,TRBJ2-3,TRBV5-4,CASSLAGTGVENTQYF,TGTGCCAGCAGCTTGGCCGGGACAGGGGTTGAAAATACGCAGTATTTT
TRBD1,-,TRBJ2-5,TRBV7-9,CASSWVDRGGTQYF,TGTGCCAGCAGCTGGGTTGACAGGGGGGGGACCCAGTACTTC
-,-,TRBJ1-1,TRBV3-1/TRBV3-2,CASSQDWAMNTEAFF,TGTGCCAGCAGCCAAGACTGGGCAATGAACACTGAAGCTTTCTTT
TRBD2,-,TRBJ2-4,TRBV2,CASNLGGGVAKNIQYF,TGTGCCAGCAACCTCGGGGGGGGCGTAGCCAAAAACATTCAGTACTTC
-,-,TRBJ1-1,TRBV6-5,CAPTFDSPLGVAFF,TGTGCCCCCACGTTCGACAGTCCCCTCGGAGTAGCTTTCTTT
TRBD1,once,TRBJ1-2,TRBV25-1,CASSESGQGLGYTF,TGTGCCAGCAGTGAATCAGGACAGGGTTTGGGCTACACCTTC
TRBD1,once,TRBJ1-2,TRBV2,CASSARQGRYGYTF,TGTGCCAGCAGTGCCCGACAGGGGCGGTATGGCTACACCTTC
TRBD1,-,TRBJ2-5,TRBV5-1,CASSPGPGTGAKTQYF,TGCGCCAGCAGCCCGGGTCCCGGGACAGGGGCGAAGACCCAGTACTTC
-,-,TRBJ2-5,TRBV12-5,CASGLVGGKETQYF,TGTGCTAGTGGTTTGGTCGGCGGCAAAGAGACCCAGTACTTC
-,-,TRBJ2-3,TRBV4-3,CASSQDRLSHTQYF,TGCGCCAGCAGCCAAGATCGACTCAGTCATACGCAGTATTTT
-,-,TRBJ1-3,TRBV18,CASSPPGRSSGNTIYF,TGTGCCAGCTCACCACCGGGGAGGAGCTCTGGAAACACCATATATTTT
-,-,TRBJ1-1,TRBV6-5,CASSYSTYSEAFF,TGTGCCAGCAGTTACTCGACTTACTCTGAAGCTTTCTTT
TRBD1,-,TRBJ1-2,TRBV19,CASTTLGQGGYGYTF,TGTGCCAGTACCACACTAGGACAGGGGGGATATGGCTACACCTTC
-,-,TRBJ1-2,TRBV19,CASRSVGSANYGYTF,TGTGCCAGTAGGAGCGTTGGGTCCGCTAACTATGGCTACACCTTC
TRBD2,once,TRBJ2-3,TRBV7-7,CASSPVAGGRADTQYF,TGTGCTAGCAGCCCTGTAGCGGGGGGGCGGGCAGATACGCAGTATTTT
-,-,TRBJ1-1,TRBV27,CASSPHLGEATEAFF,TGTGCCAGCAGTCCCCACCTCGGGGAGGCCACTGAAGCTTTCTTT
-,-,TRBJ1-2,TRBV19,CASTSDRGGYTF,TGTGCCAGTACCTCCGACAGAGGTGGCTACACCTTC
TRBD1,-,TRBJ2-7,TRBV10-3,CAISRDRASYEQYF,TGTGCCATCAGCCGGGACAGGGCTAGTTACGAGCAGTACTTC
-,-,TRBJ1-4,TRBV6-4,CASSATGDNEKLFF,TGTGCCAGCAGTGCGACAGGAGATAATGAAAAACTGTTTTTT
-,few,TRBJ1-4,TRBV19,CASRPAAKHEKLFF,TGTGCCAGTAGACCAGCGGCTAAACATGAAAAACTGTTTTTT
TRBD1,-,TRBJ2-3,TRBV5-6,CASSLDPGQGKDTQYF,TGTGCCAGCAGCTTGGATCCGGGACAGGGGAAAGATACGCAGTATTTT
-,-,TRBJ1-6,TRBV19,CASSLGGRNSPLHF,TGTGCCAGTAGCTTGGGCGGGAGAAATTCACCCCTCCACTTT
-,-,TRBJ1-5,TRBV19,CASSISAGARQPQHF,TGTGCCAGTAGTATTTCGGCGGGCGCCCGCCAGCCCCAGCATTTT
TRBD1,few,TRBJ1-1,TRBV3-1/TRBV3-2,CASSLGTGTVNTEAFF,TGTGCCAGCAGTCTAGGTACCGGGACAGTGAACACTGAAGCTTTCTTT
-,-,TRBJ2-2,TRBV5-1,CASSLGTVSNTGELFF,TGCGCCAGCAGCTTGGGGACAGTCTCTAACACCGGGGAGCTGTTTTTT
-,-,TRBJ1-5,TRBV19,CASRRTVMGNQPQHF,TGTGCCAGTAGAAGGACAGTCATGGGCAATCAGCCCCAGCATTTT
TRBD1,-,TRBJ2-2,TRBV10-3,CAISDWDSWKGELFF,TGTGCCATCAGTGACTGGGACAGTTGGAAGGGGGAGCTGTTTTTT
TRBD2,once,TRBJ2-1,TRBV6-2/TRBV6-3,CASSYPGTSGSAEQFF,TGTGCCAGCAGTTACCCCGGGACTAGCGGGAGTGCTGAGCAGTTCTTC
-,-,TRBJ2-2,TRBV5-8,CASSFLTGELFF,TGTGCCAGCAGCTTTCTCACCGGGGAGCTGTTTTTT
-,-,TRBJ1-3,TRBV7-8,CASSQKKQGNSGNTIYF,TGTGCCAGCAGCCAAAAGAAACAGGGAAACTCTGGAAACACCATATATTTT
-,-,TRBJ1-1,TRBV4-3,CASSQELNTEAFF,TGCGCCAGCAGCCAAGAACTAAACACTGAAGCTTTCTTT
TRBD2,-,TRBJ2-3,TRBV18,CASSSGLAGGQDTQYF,TGTGCCAGCTCATCCGGACTAGCGGGGGGGCAAGATACGCAGTATTTT
-,-,TRBJ2-1,TRBV24-1,CATSDFTGRGSSYNEQFF,TGTGCCACCAGTGACTTCACAGGGAGAGGGAGCTCCTACAATGAGCAGTTCTTC
-,-,TRBJ1-1,TRBV4-1,CASSQDIVNTEAFF,TGCGCCAGCAGCCAAGACATAGTGAACACTGAAGCTTTCTTT
-,-,TRBJ2-3,TRBV29-1,CSVGGHFGTQYF,TGCAGCGTTGGGGGGCACTTTGGTACGCAGTATTTT
-,-,TRBJ1-1,TRBV24-1,CATSDKNRGATEAFF,TGTGCCACCAGTGATAAAAATCGGGGGGCCACTGAAGCTTTCTTT
-,-,TRBJ2-7,TRBV11-1,CASSFRSPLLYEQYF,TGTGCCAGCAGCTTCAGGTCCCCTCTCCTCTACGAGCAGTACTTC
-,-,TRBJ2-2,TRBV7-7,CASSPSGTGELFF,TGTGCTAGCAGCCCCTCGGGCACCGGGGAGCTGTTTTTT
TRBD1,-,TRBJ1-6,TRBV12-3/TRBV12-4,CASSLIRDRGAHF,TGTGCCAGCAGTTTGATCCGGGACAGGGGAGCCCACTTT